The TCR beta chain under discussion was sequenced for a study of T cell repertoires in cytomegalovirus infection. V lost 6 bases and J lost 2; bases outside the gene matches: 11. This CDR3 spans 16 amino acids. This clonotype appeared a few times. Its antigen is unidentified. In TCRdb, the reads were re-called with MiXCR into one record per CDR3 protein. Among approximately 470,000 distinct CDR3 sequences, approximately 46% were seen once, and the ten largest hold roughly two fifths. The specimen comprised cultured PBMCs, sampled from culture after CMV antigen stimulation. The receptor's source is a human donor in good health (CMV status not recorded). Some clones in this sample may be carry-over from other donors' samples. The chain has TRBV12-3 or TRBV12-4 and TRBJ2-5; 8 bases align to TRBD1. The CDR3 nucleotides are TGTGCCAGCAGCAAAACTGGACAGGGCTCACAAGAGACCCAGTACTTC. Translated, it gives CASSKTGQGSQETQYF.